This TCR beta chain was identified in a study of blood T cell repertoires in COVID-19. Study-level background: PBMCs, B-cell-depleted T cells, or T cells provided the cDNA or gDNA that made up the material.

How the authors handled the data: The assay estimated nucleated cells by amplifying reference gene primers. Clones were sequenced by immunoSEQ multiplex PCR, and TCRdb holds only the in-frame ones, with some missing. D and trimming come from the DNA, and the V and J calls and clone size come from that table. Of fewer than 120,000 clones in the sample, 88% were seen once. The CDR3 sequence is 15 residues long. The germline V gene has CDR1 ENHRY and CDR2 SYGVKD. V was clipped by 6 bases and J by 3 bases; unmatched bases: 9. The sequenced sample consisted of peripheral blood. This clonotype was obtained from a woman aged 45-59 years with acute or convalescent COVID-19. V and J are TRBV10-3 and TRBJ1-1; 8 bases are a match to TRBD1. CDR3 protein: CAIRNGRGQDTEAFF. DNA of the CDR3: TGTGCCATCAGAAACGGCAGGGGACAGGACACTGAAGCTTTCTTT.